The 3 T cell receptor beta chains below were found in one sample sequenced in a study of blood T cell repertoires in COVID-19. The method was immunoSEQ multiplex PCR; TCRdb's version includes in-frame clones alone and lacks a portion of them. The sample lists some 100,000 clones; 70% to 90% were seen once. Material for sequencing was peripheral blood. Receptor source: a man aged 70 or older who had recovered from COVID-19.

This clone appeared once. The gene calls are TRBV18 and TRBJ2-1; 7 bases are a match to TRBD1. The V segment lost 2 bases and the J segment 0 bases; nucleotides outside the gene matches: 7. This CDR3 comprises 17 residues. The germline CDR1 and CDR2 sequences are KGHSH and LQKENI. As DNA, the CDR3 is TGTGCCAGCTCACCAGTTGGGAACAGGGGCTCCTACAATGAGCAGTTCTTC. Protein product: CASSPVGNRGSYNEQFF.

The genes are TRBV27 and TRBJ2-7; 9 nucleotides match TRBD2. V shed 5 bases and J 4 bases; nucleotides not matched to a gene: 6. Looked up from germline, CDR1 is MNHEY and CDR2 is SMNVEV (reference sequence). This CDR3 is 14 amino acids long. CDR3 DNA sequence: TGTGCCAGCAGTCGCGGGAGGGGTGTGTACGAGCAGTACTTC. It codes for CASSRGRGVYEQYF.

This clone appeared a few times. The rearrangement joins TRBV6-5 to TRBJ2-3; the D gene is possibly TRBD2 (6 bases). This CDR3 is built from 15 residues. V was trimmed by 4 bases and J by 2 bases, leaving 13 bases between them. From germline, CDR1 is MNHEY and CDR2 SVGAGI. CDR3 in amino acids: CASSCEAGLTDTQYF. CDR3 bases: TGTGCCAGCAGTTGTGAAGCGGGCCTCACAGATACGCAGTATTTT.